The rows below give T cell receptor beta chains drawn from one sample of a study of tumor-infiltrating lymphocytes in primary liver carcinoma. TCRdb re-called the multiplex PCR reads with MiXCR, one entry per CDR3 protein. The data show fewer than 75,000 distinct CDR3 sequences, roughly two thirds seen once. Sequenced input: liver tumor tissue from sampling region 4. The receptors come from a middle-aged man with primary liver carcinoma and hepatitis B virus infection. Both conserved end residues are part of each CDR3. D genes are given only for firm matches. Clone size is given for some rows only: seen once, a few or many times, or a class if the clone is expanded.

d_call | clone_size | j_call | v_call | cdr3_nt | cdr3_aa
NA | many | TRBJ1-2 | TRBV11-1 | TGTGCCAGCAGCTTGGGGAACCAAGGGCTGTATGGCTACACCTTC | CASSLGNQGLYGYTF
TRBD1 | many | TRBJ2-5 | TRBV28 | TGTGCCAGCAGTTCCGGACAGGGGACTGAGACCCAGTACTTC | CASSSGQGTETQYF
NA | few | TRBJ2-5 | TRBV20-1 | TGCAGTGCTATCCGGGACGGGGGTTTTAGCGCCCAGTACTTC | CSAIRDGGFSAQYF
NA | NA | TRBJ2-5 | TRBV6-1 | TGTGCCAGCAGTTGGGGGCCGGAGGTGACCCAGTACTTC | CASSWGPEVTQYF
NA | NA | TRBJ2-2 | TRBV11-2 | TGTGCCTGTAGCTTGACGGGCACCGGGGAGCTGTTTTTT | CACSLTGTGELFF
NA | NA | TRBJ1-1 | TRBV6-2/TRBV6-3 | TGTGCCAGCAGTTACTCCCGGGTGAACACTGAAGCTTTCTTT | CASSYSRVNTEAFF
NA | many | TRBJ2-2 | TRBV24-1 | TGTGCCACCAGTTTATCTCCCGGGGAGCTGTTTTTT | CATSLSPGELFF
TRBD2 | medium-sized | TRBJ2-3 | TRBV11-2 | TGTGCCAGCAGCTACCAACTAGCGGGAGGGGTACCTGATACGCAGTATTTT | CASSYQLAGGVPDTQYF
TRBD2 | medium-sized | TRBJ2-5 | TRBV5-5 | TGTGCCAGCAGGAGTGATATGGGGACTAGTGGCTCGGAGACCCAGTACTTC | CASRSDMGTSGSETQYF
NA | NA | TRBJ1-1 | TRBV6-2/TRBV6-3 | TGTGCCAGTAGTTACCCACAGCTGAACACTGAAGCTTCCTTT | CASSYPQLNTEASF
NA | NA | TRBJ2-3 | TRBV11-2 | TGTGCCAGCGAAACAGAGTATACGGCCACAGATACGCAGTATTTT | CASETEYTATDTQYF
NA | NA | TRBJ2-1 | TRBV4-1 | TGCGCCAGCAGCCAAGCCGTCGGACCCCCTTACAGTGAGCAGTTTTTC | CASSQAVGPPYSEQFF
TRBD1 | NA | TRBJ2-7 | TRBV12-3/TRBV12-4 | TGTGCCAACAGTATGGGGACAGGGGGCTCCTACGAGCATTACTTC | CANSMGTGGSYEHYF
TRBD1 | NA | TRBJ2-1 | TRBV7-8 | TGTGTCAACAGCTCCCTTGGGACAGGGGGCTCCTACGATGAGCAGTTCTTC | CVNSSLGTGGSYDEQFF
NA | few | TRBJ2-3 | TRBV5-1 | TGCGCCAACAGCTTGGACGGGAGTACGACAAATACGCAGTATTTT | CANSLDGSTTNTQYF
NA | NA | TRBJ2-6 | TRBV11-3 | TGTGGCAGCAGCTCGACAGCACACTCTGGGGCCAACGCCCTGACTTTC | CGSSSTAHSGANALTF
NA | NA | TRBJ1-6 | TRBV6-1 | TGTGCCAGCACTGAGGGCGAGTCAGTATCAACCCTCCACTTT | CASTEGESVSTLHF
NA | few | TRBJ2-7 | TRBV6-1 | TGTGCCAGCAGGGACCTTAACGGGACCTCCTACGAGCAGTACTTC | CASRDLNGTSYEQYF
NA | NA | TRBJ2-2 | TRBV7-8 | TGTGCCAGCAGCTTAGTTAGATCGGCGAACACCAGGGGGCTGTTTTTT | CASSLVRSANTRGLFF
NA | NA | TRBJ2-7 | TRBV29-1 | TGTAGCGCCGGTGCGACCTACGAGCAGTACTTC | CSAGATYEQYF
NA | NA | TRBJ2-2 | TRBV6-5 | TGTGTCAGCAGGTTAACTTGCGTACACACCGGGGAGCTGTTTTTT | CVSRLTCVHTGELFF
NA | NA | TRBJ1-4 | TRBV4-1 | TGCGCCAGCAGCCAAGACCGAAGCAGGGGAGGTGAAAAACTGCTTTTT | CASSQDRSRGGEKLLF
NA | NA | TRBJ2-2 | TRBV12-3/TRBV12-4 | TGTGCCAGCAGCCTCCGTGGAGGGCGAATCACCGGGGAGCTGTTTTTT | CASSLRGGRITGELFF
TRBD1 | NA | TRBJ2-7 | TRBV6-6 | TGTGTCAGCAGTTACGGGACAGGTGATAGGGGGCGGTACTTC | CVSSYGTGDRGRYF
NA | many | TRBJ2-7 | TRBV7-9 | TGTGCCAGCACCCCAGGGGCGGCGTACGAGCAGTACTTC | CASTPGAAYEQYF
NA | NA | TRBJ1-2 | TRBV4-1 | NA | CDSSQGGRNYGCTF
NA | NA | TRBJ1-1 | TRBV6-1 | TGTGCCAGTAGGGGACGGTCTATGAACTCTGAAGCTTTCTTT | CASRGRSMNSEAFF
NA | once | TRBJ2-4 | TRBV7-9 | TGTGCCAGTGGCGACCGCGGGTTGAACTTC | CASGDRGLNF
TRBD1 | NA | TRBJ1-1 | TRBV14 | TGTGCCAGCAGCCGAGATTCCCGGGACAGGTCGGAAGCTCTCTTT | CASSRDSRDRSEALF
NA | NA | TRBJ2-3 | TRBV19 | TGTGCCAGTAGGAATCAAGCAGGAGGGTTGTCGGATACGCAGTGTTTT | CASRNQAGGLSDTQCF
NA | NA | TRBJ2-7 | TRBV4-3 | TGCGCCAGCAGCCCAAATACATGGCCCTACGAGCAGTACTTC | CASSPNTWPYEQYF
NA | NA | TRBJ2-2 | TRBV11-2 | TGTGCCAGCAGCTTCGGAGGGGCTAACACCGGGGAGCTGTTTTTT | CASSFGGANTGELFF
NA | NA | TRBJ1-1 | TRBV28 | TGTGCCAGCAGTGCCCGGAGGGAGCAATTTACTGAGGCTTTCTTT | CASSARREQFTEAFF
NA | NA | TRBJ2-7 | TRBV5-6 | TGTGCCAACAGCTTGGGGGCTGCTGAGCAGTACTTC | CANSLGAAEQYF
NA | NA | TRBJ1-2 | TRBV29-1 | TGCAACGTTATCCAAGGGAATGGCTACACCTTC | CNVIQGNGYTF